A selection of T cell receptor beta chains follows, all from one sample in a study of T cells in Graves' hyperthyroidism and ophthalmopathy. Each CDR3 protein is one row after TCRdb ran MiXCR on the multiplex PCR reads. The data contain hundreds of thousands of distinct CDR3 sequences, roughly 15% of them singletons. Sequencing was carried out using blood. The receptors were sampled from a young man with Graves' ophthalmopathy. CDR3s include the opening cysteine and the closing phenylalanine or tryptophan. The D gene is left open where the match is weak. Size is stated for part of the rows, as once, few or many counts, or as a class when the clone is expanded.

TRBV6-1	many	13	TRBJ1-2	NA	TGTGCCAGCAGTGAGAGACTGCACTATGGCTACACCTTC	CASSERLHYGYTF
TRBV30	NA	15	TRBJ2-2	TRBD1	TGTGCCTGGAGCCGACAGGGGGCGGGCACCGGGGAGCTGTTTTTT	CAWSRQGAGTGELFF
TRBV6-1	many	14	TRBJ1-4	TRBD1	TGTGCCAGCAGTGGCGGACAGGGGTTTGAAAAACTGTTTTTT	CASSGGQGFEKLFF
TRBV27	NA	14	TRBJ2-5	NA	TGTGCCAGCACGGGTGGGAGAAGATGGGAGACCCAGTACTTC	CASTGGRRWETQYF
TRBV4-1	few	14	TRBJ1-2	NA	TGCGCCAGCAGCCAAGATTCATGGCAGGCCTTTTACACCTTC	CASSQDSWQAFYTF
TRBV12-3/TRBV12-4	many	15	TRBJ2-7	NA	TGTGCCAGCAGTTTAGCGGTAGGTACCGGCGGAGAGCAGTACTTC	CASSLAVGTGGEQYF
TRBV25-1	few	16	TRBJ1-5	NA	TGTGCCAGCAGTGACCCCACCGGACTCCACAATCAGCCCCAGCATTTT	CASSDPTGLHNQPQHF
TRBV30	few	13	TRBJ2-7	NA	TGTGCCTGGAGCGCACAGACAGACTCCGAGCAGTACTTC	CAWSAQTDSEQYF
TRBV18	many	12	TRBJ2-3	NA	TGTGCCAGCTCACCACGAGGAGATACGCAGTATTTT	CASSPRGDTQYF
TRBV3-1	many	13	TRBJ1-2	TRBD1	TGTGCCAGCAGCCCGCGGACAGGTTATGGCTACACCTTC	CASSPRTGYGYTF
TRBV24-1	few	15	TRBJ1-2	TRBD1	TGTGCCACCAGTGACCAGACAGGGGGCTCCTATGGCTACACCTTC	CATSDQTGGSYGYTF
TRBV5-4	few	18	TRBJ2-1	TRBD2	TGTGCCAGCAGCCCACAGGCGGGACTAGCGGGGGGGTACAATGAGCAGTTCTTC	CASSPQAGLAGGYNEQFF
TRBV5-1	NA	15	TRBJ2-3	NA	TGCGCCAGCAGCTTTAGGAGCGGACCCACAGATACGCAGTATTTT	CASSFRSGPTDTQYF
TRBV6-9	NA	15	TRBJ1-5	NA	TGTGCCAGCAGTTACAGTACAGGGAGCAATCAGCCCCAGCATTTT	CASSYSTGSNQPQHF
TRBV12-3/TRBV12-4	NA	13	TRBJ2-5	TRBD1	TGTGCCAGCAGAAGGGACAGGCAAGAGACCCAGTACTTC	CASRRDRQETQYF
TRBV10-2	NA	16	TRBJ1-5	NA	TGCGCCAGCAGTGAGTGTGGAGTCTGTAGCAATCAGCCCCAGCATTTT	CASSECGVCSNQPQHF
TRBV7-2	few	14	TRBJ1-3	NA	TGTGCCAGCAGCTTTTGGTTCTCTGGAAACACCATATATTTT	CASSFWFSGNTIYF
TRBV27	many	16	TRBJ1-1	NA	TGTGCCAGCAGTCCTGGACCCGGCCCGTTGAACACTGAAGCTTTCTTT	CASSPGPGPLNTEAFF
TRBV20-1	many	13	TRBJ2-7	TRBD2	TGCAGTGCAGGGGGACTAGCGGGGAACGAGCAGTACTTC	CSAGGLAGNEQYF
TRBV3-1	NA	10	TRBJ2-7	NA	TGTGCCAACGGGGTCACCGAGCAGTACTTC	CANGVTEQYF
TRBV7-9	many	15	TRBJ2-6	NA	TGTGCCAGCAGCTTACGAGGGCCTGGGGCCAACGTCCTGACTTTC	CASSLRGPGANVLTF
TRBV12-3/TRBV12-4	many	16	TRBJ2-2	NA	TGTGCCAGCAGTCCCAGGGACTCCTCGGACACCGGGGAGCTGTTTTTT	CASSPRDSSDTGELFF
TRBV30	few	15	TRBJ2-2	NA	TGTGCCTGGAAAGGAGTACAGCTAGGTTTCGGGGAGCTGTTTTTT	CAWKGVQLGFGELFF
TRBV6-1	once	15	TRBJ2-1	TRBD2	TGTGCCAGCAGGCGGCCGGGACTAGCGTACAATGAGCAGTTCTTC	CASRRPGLAYNEQFF
TRBV13	few	14	TRBJ2-2	NA	TGTGCCAGCAGCTTAGGCTATAACATCGGGGAGCTGTTTTTT	CASSLGYNIGELFF
TRBV11-3	many	16	TRBJ2-6	TRBD1	TGTGCCAGCAGCTTAGGTGGGACAGCTGGGGCCAACGTCCTGACTTTC	CASSLGGTAGANVLTF
TRBV2	many	15	TRBJ1-4	NA	TGTGCCAGCAGTGAAGAAGGGGGTTTGGGCGAAAAACTGTTTTTT	CASSEEGGLGEKLFF
TRBV18	NA	15	TRBJ2-7	NA	TGTGCCAGCTCCCTCGGGCCCCAGGGTGAATACGAGCAGTACTTC	CASSLGPQGEYEQYF
TRBV9	NA	12	TRBJ2-2	NA	TGTACCAGCAGCTCGGGGGCCGGGGAGCTGTTTTTT	CTSSSGAGELFF
TRBV30	many	13	TRBJ2-3	NA	TGTGCCTGGAGTCTTTTCGGCACAGATACGCAGTATTTT	CAWSLFGTDTQYF
TRBV6-1	NA	15	TRBJ2-7	NA	TGTGCCAGCAGTTATGGGCTAGGGAGCTCCTACGAGCAGTACTTC	CASSYGLGSSYEQYF
TRBV7-9	NA	15	TRBJ2-5	NA	TGTGCCAGCAGCTCGCCCGGACGGGGGTTCGAGACCCAGTACTTC	CASSSPGRGFETQYF
TRBV5-1	many	15	TRBJ2-2	NA	TGCGCCAGCAGCCCCGGAGGGCTGAACACCGGGGAGCTGTTTTTT	CASSPGGLNTGELFF
TRBV3-1	many	16	TRBJ2-1	NA	TGTGCCAGCAGCCAAGAACTGGGTAGCTCCTACAATGAGCAGTTCTTC	CASSQELGSSYNEQFF
TRBV11-3	many	17	TRBJ2-7	TRBD1	TGTGCCAGCAGCTTTGGCGTCGGGACAGGGATTTCCTACGAGCAGTACTTC	CASSFGVGTGISYEQYF
TRBV20-1	many	11	TRBJ1-1	NA	TGCAGTGCTAGAGGGGTGGCTGAAGCTTTCTTT	CSARGVAEAFF